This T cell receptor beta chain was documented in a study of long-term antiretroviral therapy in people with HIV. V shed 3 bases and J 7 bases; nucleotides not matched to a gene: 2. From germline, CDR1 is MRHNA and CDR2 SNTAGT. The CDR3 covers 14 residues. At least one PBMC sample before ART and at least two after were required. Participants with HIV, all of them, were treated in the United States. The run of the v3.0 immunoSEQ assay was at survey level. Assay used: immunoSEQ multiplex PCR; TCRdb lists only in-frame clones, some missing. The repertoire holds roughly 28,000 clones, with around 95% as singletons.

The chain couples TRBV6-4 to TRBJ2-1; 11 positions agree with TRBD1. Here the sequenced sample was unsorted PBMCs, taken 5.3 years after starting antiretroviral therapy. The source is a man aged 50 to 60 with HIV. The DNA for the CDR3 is TGTGCCAGCAGTGATGGACAGGGGGCAAATGAGCAGTTCTTC. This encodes CASSDGQGANEQFF.